Listed below are T cell receptor beta chains from one sample, sequenced in a study of control samples from healthy donors and cancer patients. The method was immunoSEQ multiplex PCR; TCRdb's version includes in-frame clones alone and lacks a portion of them. The sample lists some 150,000 clones, 85% to 95% occurring once. The sequenced sample was blood. The receptors come from a woman aged 55 to 70 in good health. Both conserved end residues are part of each CDR3. Each record gives: V gene, clone size, D gene, J gene, CDR3 DNA, CDR3 protein. D genes are given only for firm matches. The listing skips clone size in some rows; elsewhere it reads once, few, many or a size class.

V gene: TRBV5-1; clone size: .; D gene: .; J gene: TRBJ1-4; CDR3 DNA: TGCGCCAGCAGCTCGGGGAAGGGCTCGGCTAATGAAAAACTGTTTTTT; CDR3 protein: CASSSGKGSANEKLFF
V gene: TRBV25-1; clone size: .; D gene: .; J gene: TRBJ1-2; CDR3 DNA: TGTGCCAGCAGTGAATATCAGGGAGGAGGCTACACCTTC; CDR3 protein: CASSEYQGGGYTF
V gene: TRBV5-1; clone size: .; D gene: .; J gene: TRBJ1-4; CDR3 DNA: TGCGCCAGCAGCTTGGGGGTTGGACAGCATAATGAAAAACTGTTTTTT; CDR3 protein: CASSLGVGQHNEKLFF
V gene: TRBV6-5; clone size: .; D gene: .; J gene: TRBJ2-3; CDR3 DNA: TGTGCCAGCAGTTACATGCCGTACACAGATACGCAGTATTTT; CDR3 protein: CASSYMPYTDTQYF
V gene: TRBV4-1; clone size: .; D gene: TRBD1; J gene: TRBJ1-2; CDR3 DNA: TGCGCCAGCAGCCAAGGCCGGGACAGGGATGACTATGGCTACACCTTC; CDR3 protein: CASSQGRDRDDYGYTF
V gene: TRBV5-6; clone size: .; D gene: TRBD2; J gene: TRBJ2-1; CDR3 DNA: TGTGCCAGCAGCCTGACTAGCGGGGGGCCCAATGAGCAGTTCTTC; CDR3 protein: CASSLTSGGPNEQFF
V gene: TRBV7-9; clone size: .; D gene: .; J gene: TRBJ1-3; CDR3 DNA: TGTGCCAGCAGCTTAGACGGGGCGCTTCGAGGAAACACCATATATTTT; CDR3 protein: CASSLDGALRGNTIYF
V gene: TRBV18; clone size: few; D gene: .; J gene: TRBJ1-1; CDR3 DNA: TGTGCCAGCTCACCACTGCCAGGGAACACTGAAGCTTTCTTT; CDR3 protein: CASSPLPGNTEAFF
V gene: TRBV14; clone size: .; D gene: TRBD1; J gene: TRBJ1-2; CDR3 DNA: TGTGCCAGCAGCCAAGACCTGAAGGGACAGTTGCGCGGCTACACCTTC; CDR3 protein: CASSQDLKGQLRGYTF
V gene: TRBV4-3; clone size: .; D gene: TRBD2; J gene: TRBJ2-7; CDR3 DNA: TGCGCCAGCAGCCAGGACGATGACGGGGGGGTCTACGAGCAGTACTTC; CDR3 protein: CASSQDDDGGVYEQYF
V gene: TRBV2; clone size: .; D gene: .; J gene: TRBJ2-3; CDR3 DNA: TGTGCCAGCAGTGAAGCGGATACGCAGTATTTT; CDR3 protein: CASSEADTQYF
V gene: TRBV6-5; clone size: .; D gene: .; J gene: TRBJ1-5; CDR3 DNA: TGTGCCAGCAGGCGTCAGCCGAGGGGCAATCAGCCCCAGCATTTT; CDR3 protein: CASRRQPRGNQPQHF
V gene: TRBV4-1; clone size: .; D gene: .; J gene: TRBJ1-4; CDR3 DNA: TGCGCCAGCAGCCATATCGCTGGGGGGCGCGGAGAAAAACTGTTTTTT; CDR3 protein: CASSHIAGGRGEKLFF
V gene: TRBV12-3/TRBV12-4; clone size: once; D gene: .; J gene: TRBJ1-2; CDR3 DNA: TGTGCCAGCAGTAAAACTTATGGCTACACCTTC; CDR3 protein: CASSKTYGYTF
V gene: TRBV19; clone size: .; D gene: TRBD1; J gene: TRBJ1-6; CDR3 DNA: TGTGCCAGTAGTATAGATTTCAGACAGGGGCATTCACCCCTCCACTTT; CDR3 protein: CASSIDFRQGHSPLHF
V gene: TRBV7-2; clone size: .; D gene: TRBD1; J gene: TRBJ1-2; CDR3 DNA: TGTGCCAGCAGCTTCTCCGGACGACAGGGGAATTATGGCTACACCTTC; CDR3 protein: CASSFSGRQGNYGYTF
V gene: TRBV27; clone size: .; D gene: .; J gene: TRBJ1-4; CDR3 DNA: TGTGCCAGCAGTTTACATGGTGAAAAACTGTTTTTT; CDR3 protein: CASSLHGEKLFF
V gene: TRBV6-2/TRBV6-3; clone size: .; D gene: .; J gene: TRBJ1-5; CDR3 DNA: TGTGCCAGCAGTCTAGGGGGGACACTTAATCAGCCCCAGCATTTT; CDR3 protein: CASSLGGTLNQPQHF
V gene: TRBV6-5; clone size: .; D gene: TRBD1; J gene: TRBJ1-2; CDR3 DNA: TGTGCCAGCAGCCTCGACAGGGGTGGCTACACCTTC; CDR3 protein: CASSLDRGGYTF
V gene: TRBV6-1; clone size: .; D gene: TRBD1; J gene: TRBJ2-5; CDR3 DNA: TGTGCCAGCAGTGCTTGGGACAGGCCATTCCTCGAGACCCAGTACTTC; CDR3 protein: CASSAWDRPFLETQYF
V gene: TRBV5-1; clone size: .; D gene: TRBD2; J gene: TRBJ2-1; CDR3 DNA: TGCGCCAGCAGCTTGAGTCTAGCGGGGGGTGTGATGAATGAGCAGTTCTTC; CDR3 protein: CASSLSLAGGVMNEQFF
V gene: TRBV19; clone size: once; D gene: .; J gene: TRBJ2-7; CDR3 DNA: TGTGCCAGTACTCAGGACTGGAGCTCCTACGAGCAGTACTTC; CDR3 protein: CASTQDWSSYEQYF
V gene: TRBV7-8; clone size: .; D gene: TRBD1; J gene: TRBJ1-5; CDR3 DNA: TGTGCCAGCAGCTTCCCCGGGACAGGGAATAGCAATCAGCCCCAGCATTTT; CDR3 protein: CASSFPGTGNSNQPQHF
V gene: TRBV7-9; clone size: .; D gene: TRBD1; J gene: TRBJ1-1; CDR3 DNA: TGTGCCAGCAGCATCACCGGGACAGGGCCTGAAGCTTTCTTT; CDR3 protein: CASSITGTGPEAFF
V gene: TRBV6-6; clone size: .; D gene: .; J gene: TRBJ1-1; CDR3 DNA: TGTGCCAGCAGCCAGCCACCCGGGACGGAGAACACTGAAGCTTTCTTT; CDR3 protein: CASSQPPGTENTEAFF
V gene: TRBV2; clone size: once; D gene: .; J gene: TRBJ1-4; CDR3 DNA: TGTGCCAGCAAAACCAGCCGAGGGGATGAAAAACTGTTTTTT; CDR3 protein: CASKTSRGDEKLFF
V gene: TRBV7-6; clone size: once; D gene: TRBD2; J gene: TRBJ2-5; CDR3 DNA: TGTGCCAGCAGCTTAGCGACTAGCACCTTACAAGAGACCCAGTACTTC; CDR3 protein: CASSLATSTLQETQYF
V gene: TRBV4-1; clone size: .; D gene: TRBD1; J gene: TRBJ1-1; CDR3 DNA: TGCGCCAGCAGCCAAGGACAGGGGGCGGGGACTGAAGCTTTCTTT; CDR3 protein: CASSQGQGAGTEAFF
V gene: TRBV14; clone size: .; D gene: .; J gene: TRBJ1-1; CDR3 DNA: TGTGCCAGCAGCCAAGATTTGGCGGGGACTGAAGCTTTCTTT; CDR3 protein: CASSQDLAGTEAFF
V gene: TRBV2; clone size: .; D gene: TRBD2; J gene: TRBJ2-3; CDR3 DNA: TGTGCCGCTAGCGGGGGGCTTCGTACAGATACGCAGTATTTT; CDR3 protein: CAASGGLRTDTQYF
V gene: TRBV7-2; clone size: once; D gene: .; J gene: TRBJ2-1; CDR3 DNA: TGTGCCAGCAGCCTAGTGGGTGGGGGGGCCTATGAGCAGTTCTTC; CDR3 protein: CASSLVGGGAYEQFF
V gene: TRBV3-1/TRBV3-2; clone size: .; D gene: .; J gene: TRBJ1-6; CDR3 DNA: TGTGCCAGCAGCCCCTCGTCGTCACCCCTCCACTTT; CDR3 protein: CASSPSSSPLHF
V gene: TRBV15; clone size: .; D gene: .; J gene: TRBJ2-3; CDR3 DNA: TGTGCCACCAGCAGAGAAGGAGCTAGGCACTTTACAGATACGCAGTATTTT; CDR3 protein: CATSREGARHFTDTQYF
V gene: TRBV7-9; clone size: few; D gene: .; J gene: TRBJ2-2; CDR3 DNA: TGTGCCAGCAGCATACCGGACAGCGGGGAGCTGTTTTTT; CDR3 protein: CASSIPDSGELFF
V gene: TRBV5-1; clone size: .; D gene: .; J gene: TRBJ1-1; CDR3 DNA: TGCGCCAGCAGCCCCACGGCCCCACCAAATGAAGCTTTCTTT; CDR3 protein: CASSPTAPPNEAFF
V gene: TRBV29-1; clone size: .; D gene: .; J gene: TRBJ2-5; CDR3 DNA: TGCAGCGTCTCTTCGCAGGAGAAAGAGACCCAGTACTTC; CDR3 protein: CSVSSQEKETQYF
V gene: TRBV2; clone size: .; D gene: TRBD1; J gene: TRBJ1-4; CDR3 DNA: TGTGCCAGCAGGGGGCAGGGGGTAGTAAACGAAAAACTGTTTTTT; CDR3 protein: CASRGQGVVNEKLFF
V gene: TRBV5-4; clone size: .; D gene: .; J gene: TRBJ2-5; CDR3 DNA: TGTGCCAGCAGCTTGGCACTTCAAGAGACCCAGTACTTC; CDR3 protein: CASSLALQETQYF
V gene: TRBV6-2/TRBV6-3; clone size: .; D gene: .; J gene: TRBJ1-2; CDR3 DNA: TGTGCCAGCAGCCCCAACTATGGCTACACCTTC; CDR3 protein: CASSPNYGYTF
V gene: TRBV5-4; clone size: .; D gene: TRBD1; J gene: TRBJ1-4; CDR3 DNA: TGTGCCAGCAGCTTGACAGGGGCCAGCCCAACTAATGAAAAACTGTTTTTT; CDR3 protein: CASSLTGASPTNEKLFF
V gene: TRBV30; clone size: once; D gene: TRBD1; J gene: TRBJ1-6; CDR3 DNA: TGTGCCTGGACTAGCCGGGACAGGCCAAGCTCCTATAATTCACCCCTCCACTTT; CDR3 protein: CAWTSRDRPSSYNSPLHF
V gene: TRBV5-8; clone size: .; D gene: TRBD1; J gene: TRBJ1-1; CDR3 DNA: TGTGCCAGCAGTTATTGGGGGACAGGGGGGCGCTTT; CDR3 protein: CASSYWGTGGRF
V gene: TRBV5-1; clone size: .; D gene: .; J gene: TRBJ1-1; CDR3 DNA: TGCGCCAGCAGCGGGCAGAACCTCGCGAACACTGAAGCTTTCTTT; CDR3 protein: CASSGQNLANTEAFF
V gene: TRBV27; clone size: .; D gene: .; J gene: TRBJ1-4; CDR3 DNA: TGTGCCAGCAGTTCAGCTGGGTGGGGTTCTAATGAAAAACTGTTTTTT; CDR3 protein: CASSSAGWGSNEKLFF
V gene: TRBV3-1/TRBV3-2; clone size: .; D gene: TRBD1; J gene: TRBJ2-4; CDR3 DNA: TGTGCCAGCAGCCAAGAAGGGTGGGCAGGGGGAGTAGCCAAAAACATTCAGTACTTC; CDR3 protein: CASSQEGWAGGVAKNIQYF
V gene: TRBV6-5; clone size: .; D gene: .; J gene: TRBJ2-3; CDR3 DNA: TGTGCCAGCAGGACCCTGGGGATTTCAGTAGATACGCAGTATTTT; CDR3 protein: CASRTLGISVDTQYF
V gene: TRBV6-5; clone size: .; D gene: TRBD2; J gene: TRBJ2-3; CDR3 DNA: TGTGCCAGCAGTTCCCCGGGACTAGCGGATAATACGCAGTATTTT; CDR3 protein: CASSSPGLADNTQYF
V gene: TRBV3-1/TRBV3-2; clone size: few; D gene: TRBD1; J gene: TRBJ2-5; CDR3 DNA: TGTGCCAGCAGCAAGGGACAGGGGGCAGCGTGGGAGACCCAGTACTTC; CDR3 protein: CASSKGQGAAWETQYF
V gene: TRBV6-2/TRBV6-3; clone size: .; D gene: .; J gene: TRBJ2-7; CDR3 DNA: TGTGCCAGCAGTTACTCGAGTACGTCCTACGAGCAGTACTTC; CDR3 protein: CASSYSSTSYEQYF
V gene: TRBV10-2; clone size: .; D gene: .; J gene: TRBJ2-2; CDR3 DNA: TGCGCCAGCAGTGGGTCTGGCACCGGGGAGCTGTTTTTT; CDR3 protein: CASSGSGTGELFF
V gene: TRBV14; clone size: .; D gene: .; J gene: TRBJ2-7; CDR3 DNA: TGTGCCAGCAGCCAAGCCCTGTTCTACGAGCAGTACTTC; CDR3 protein: CASSQALFYEQYF
V gene: TRBV21-1; clone size: once; D gene: .; J gene: TRBJ1-3; CDR3 DNA: TGTGCCAGCAGCAAAACCCTATGGGACAGGGGGGACACCATATATTTT; CDR3 protein: CASSKTLWDRGDTIYF
V gene: TRBV29-1; clone size: .; D gene: .; J gene: TRBJ2-2; CDR3 DNA: TGCAGCGTTGAACGCCGTTCCGGGGAGCTGTTTTTT; CDR3 protein: CSVERRSGELFF
V gene: TRBV5-1; clone size: .; D gene: .; J gene: TRBJ1-2; CDR3 DNA: TGCGCCAGCAGTCTCTCGTCAGGATCTAACTATGGCTACACCTTC; CDR3 protein: CASSLSSGSNYGYTF
V gene: TRBV7-2; clone size: .; D gene: .; J gene: TRBJ1-2; CDR3 DNA: TGTGCCAGCAGCTTATCGGGCGGACCCTCCGGCTATGGCTACACCTTC; CDR3 protein: CASSLSGGPSGYGYTF
V gene: TRBV3-1/TRBV3-2; clone size: .; D gene: TRBD2; J gene: TRBJ2-3; CDR3 DNA: TGTGCCAGCAGCCAAAGAGCGGGGGGCACAGATACGCAGTATTTT; CDR3 protein: CASSQRAGGTDTQYF
V gene: TRBV5-4; clone size: .; D gene: TRBD2; J gene: TRBJ2-1; CDR3 DNA: TGTGCCAGCAGCCGAAGCGGGGGGGCCTACAATGAGCAGTTCTTC; CDR3 protein: CASSRSGGAYNEQFF